The following is a T cell receptor (beta chain) sequence with its context. Its antigen is still unknown. Library preparation (for TCRbeta) was performed with unique molecular identifiers. Via MiXCR, TCRdb re-called the PCR reads, giving one row per CDR3 protein. The sample lists 450,000 to 550,000 distinct CDR3 sequences, about an eighth occurring once. This entry is derived from a study of T-cell reconstitution after alpha-beta-depleted transplantation in children. General study results and limits: Hyperexpanded clones declined; after one year, newly produced T cells mostly supplied diversity.

Germline assignment: CDR1 LGHNT and CDR2 FRNRAP. V lost 1 base to trimming and J lost 3 bases; unmatched junction nucleotides: 4. The CDR3 spans 16 residues. The input for sequencing was PBMCs, mostly from graft donor cells, taken 180 days after TCRalphabeta/CD19-depleted stem cell transplant. This TCR came from a female patient under 10 years old who had a stem cell transplant for aplastic anemia, so the T cells may come from the graft donor. The chain carries TRBV12-5 and TRBJ2-7; 12 bases agree with TRBD2. DNA for the CDR3: TGTGCTAGTGGTTTGGAAGGACTAGCGGGGATCTACGAGCAGTACGTC. Encoded protein: CASGLEGLAGIYEQYV.